This T cell receptor (beta chain) stems from a study of CXCR3-negative and CXCR3-positive naive CD8 T cells. Study-wide results and caveats: Hydrophobicity of TRB CDR3s was greater in CXCR3-positive naive cells than in CXCR3-negative naive cells.

Regarding this clonotype: Its antigen is not known.

The V gene's germline CDR1 is SSHAT and CDR2 FNYEAQ (reference sequence). The CDR3 spans 17 residues. TRB cDNA was prepared as libraries by UMI-labeled 5' RACE. TCRdb re-called the 5' RACE reads and catalogs CDR3 proteins one per entry, DNA excluded. The sample holds under 150,000 distinct CDR3 sequences. J is TRBJ2-1 and V is TRBV7-7; there is no DNA to check the TCRdb D call of TRBD2. The source of this sequence is a human donor in good health. Some clones in this sample may be carry-over from other donors' samples. Sequencing was carried out using naive CXCR3+ CD8+ T cells from blood. The subset: CD45RO-CCR7+CD27+CD95- naive CD8+ T cells expressing CXCR3 (TNR3+). The CDR3 loop is CASSLAPGTSGYNEQFF.